This T cell receptor (beta chain) was captured in a study of control samples from healthy donors and cancer patients. The V end lost 7 bases, the J end lost 0 bases, and 13 bases lay between the germline ends. This CDR3 is built from 14 residues. Germline CDR1 and CDR2: MNHNS and SASEGT. Sequencing used immunoSEQ multiplex PCR; TCRdb keeps in-frame clones, though not all of them. Counted here are approximately 140,000 clones, roughly 89% occurring once; the ten biggest clones make up over 6%. Input material: blood. The sequence derives from a man younger than 35 in good health. The V gene is TRBV6-1, the J gene TRBJ2-7; TRBD1 is a possible D gene (7 bases). CDR3 sequence (DNA): TGTGCCAGCACCGCAGGGGGGAGCTCCTACGAGCAGTACTTC. It codes for CASTAGGSSYEQYF.